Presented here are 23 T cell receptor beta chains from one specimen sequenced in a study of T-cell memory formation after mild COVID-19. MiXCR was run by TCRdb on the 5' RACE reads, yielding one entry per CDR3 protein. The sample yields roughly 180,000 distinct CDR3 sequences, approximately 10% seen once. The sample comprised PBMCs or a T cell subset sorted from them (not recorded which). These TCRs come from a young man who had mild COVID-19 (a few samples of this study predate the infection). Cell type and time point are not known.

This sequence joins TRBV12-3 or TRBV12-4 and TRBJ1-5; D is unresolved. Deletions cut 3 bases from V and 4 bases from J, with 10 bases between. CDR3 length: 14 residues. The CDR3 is CASSFSGENQPQHF. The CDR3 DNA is TGTGCCAGCAGTTTCAGCGGCGAGAATCAGCCCCAGCATTTT.

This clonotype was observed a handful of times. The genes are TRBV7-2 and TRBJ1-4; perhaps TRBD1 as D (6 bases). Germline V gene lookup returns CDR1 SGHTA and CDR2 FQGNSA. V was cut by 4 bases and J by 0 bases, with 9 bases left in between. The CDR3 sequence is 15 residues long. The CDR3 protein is CASSSQGTTNEKLFF. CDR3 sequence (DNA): TGTGCCAGCAGCTCACAGGGTACAACTAATGAAAAACTGTTTTTT.

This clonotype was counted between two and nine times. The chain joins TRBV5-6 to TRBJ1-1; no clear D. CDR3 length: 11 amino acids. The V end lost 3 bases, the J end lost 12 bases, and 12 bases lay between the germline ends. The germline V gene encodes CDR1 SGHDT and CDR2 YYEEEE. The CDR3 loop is CASSSYARTFF. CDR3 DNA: TGTGCCAGCAGCTCCTATGCGCGCACTTTCTTT.

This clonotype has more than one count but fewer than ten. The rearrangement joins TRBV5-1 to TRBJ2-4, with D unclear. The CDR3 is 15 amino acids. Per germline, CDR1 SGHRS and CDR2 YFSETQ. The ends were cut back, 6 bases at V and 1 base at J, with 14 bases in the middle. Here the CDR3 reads CASNEAPGAKNIQYF. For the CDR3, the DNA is TGCGCCAGCAACGAGGCTCCTGGGGCCAAAAACATTCAGTACTTC.

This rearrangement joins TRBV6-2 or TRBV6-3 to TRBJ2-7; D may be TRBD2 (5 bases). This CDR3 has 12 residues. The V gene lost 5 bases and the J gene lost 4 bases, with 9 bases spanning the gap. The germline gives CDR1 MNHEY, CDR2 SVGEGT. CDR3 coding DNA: TGTGCCAGCAGTGGGAGAGGTTACGAGCAGTACGTC. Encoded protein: CASSGRGYEQYV.

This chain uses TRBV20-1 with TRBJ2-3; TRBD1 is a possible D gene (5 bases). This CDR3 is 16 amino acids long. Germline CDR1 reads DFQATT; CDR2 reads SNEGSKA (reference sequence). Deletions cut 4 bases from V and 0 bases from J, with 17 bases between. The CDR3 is CSAKGGATGSTDTQYF. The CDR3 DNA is TGCAGTGCTAAGGGTGGGGCTACCGGAAGCACAGATACGCAGTATTTT.

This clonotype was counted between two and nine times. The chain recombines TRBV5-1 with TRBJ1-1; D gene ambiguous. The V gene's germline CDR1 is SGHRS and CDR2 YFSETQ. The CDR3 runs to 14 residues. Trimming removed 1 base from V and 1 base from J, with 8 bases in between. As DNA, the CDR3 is TGCGCCAGCAGCTTGATAACAGAGAACACTGAAGCTTTCTTT. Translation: CASSLITENTEAFF.

The CDR3 protein is CASSLRGFPNQPQHF. CDR3 DNA sequence: TGTGCCAGCAGCCTCCGGGGGTTCCCTAATCAGCCCCAGCATTTT. The chain employs TRBV12-3 or TRBV12-4 and TRBJ1-5, with D tentatively TRBD1 (5 bases). The CDR3 has 15 amino acids. V was cut by 6 bases and J by 4 bases, with 16 bases left in between.

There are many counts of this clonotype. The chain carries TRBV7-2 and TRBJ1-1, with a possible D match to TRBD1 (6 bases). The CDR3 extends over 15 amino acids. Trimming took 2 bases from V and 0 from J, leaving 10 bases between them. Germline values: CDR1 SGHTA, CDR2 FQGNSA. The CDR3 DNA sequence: TGTGCCAGCAGCTTATTGGGACACATGAACACTGAAGCTTTCTTT. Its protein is CASSLLGHMNTEAFF.

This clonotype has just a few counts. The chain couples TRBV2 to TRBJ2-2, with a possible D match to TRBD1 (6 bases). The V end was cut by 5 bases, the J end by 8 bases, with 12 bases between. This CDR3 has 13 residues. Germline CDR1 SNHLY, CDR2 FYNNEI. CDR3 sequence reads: CASSRNRAGELFF. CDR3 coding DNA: TGTGCCAGCAGTCGTAACAGGGCTGGGGAGCTGTTTTTT.

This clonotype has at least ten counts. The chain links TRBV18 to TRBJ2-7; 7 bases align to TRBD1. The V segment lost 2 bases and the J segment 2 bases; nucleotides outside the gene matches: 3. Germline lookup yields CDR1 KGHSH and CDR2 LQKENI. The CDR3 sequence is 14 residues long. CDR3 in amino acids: CASSPRQGTYEQYF. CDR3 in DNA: TGTGCCAGCTCACCAAGACAGGGAACCTACGAGCAGTACTTC.

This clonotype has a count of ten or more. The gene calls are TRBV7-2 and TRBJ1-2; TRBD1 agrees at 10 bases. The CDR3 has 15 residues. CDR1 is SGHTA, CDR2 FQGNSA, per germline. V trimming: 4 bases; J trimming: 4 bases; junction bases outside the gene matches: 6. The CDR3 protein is CASSSQTGGFYGYTF. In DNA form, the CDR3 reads TGTGCCAGCAGCTCTCAGACAGGGGGCTTCTATGGCTACACCTTC.

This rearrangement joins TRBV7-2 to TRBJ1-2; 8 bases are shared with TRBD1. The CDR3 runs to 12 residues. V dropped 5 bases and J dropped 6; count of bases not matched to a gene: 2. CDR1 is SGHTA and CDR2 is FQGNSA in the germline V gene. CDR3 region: CASSRTGNGYTF. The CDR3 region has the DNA TGTGCCAGCAGCCGGACAGGGAATGGCTACACCTTC.

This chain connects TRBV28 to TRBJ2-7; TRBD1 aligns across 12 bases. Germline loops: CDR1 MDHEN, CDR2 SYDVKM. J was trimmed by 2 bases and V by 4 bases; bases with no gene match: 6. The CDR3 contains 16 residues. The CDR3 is CASSSPGQGAPYEQYV. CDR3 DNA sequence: TGTGCCAGCAGTTCACCGGGACAGGGGGCTCCCTACGAGCAGTACGTC.

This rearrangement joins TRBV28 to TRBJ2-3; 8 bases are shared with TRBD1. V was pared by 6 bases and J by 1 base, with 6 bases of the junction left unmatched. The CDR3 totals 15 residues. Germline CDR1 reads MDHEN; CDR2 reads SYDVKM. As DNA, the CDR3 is TGTGCCAGCAGATTCGGACAGGGCCGCACAGATACGCAGTATTTT. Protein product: CASRFGQGRTDTQYF.

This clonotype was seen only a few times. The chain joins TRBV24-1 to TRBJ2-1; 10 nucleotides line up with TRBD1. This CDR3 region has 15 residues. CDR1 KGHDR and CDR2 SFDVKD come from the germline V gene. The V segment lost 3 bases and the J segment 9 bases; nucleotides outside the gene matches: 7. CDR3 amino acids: CATSDPRGTGAEQFF. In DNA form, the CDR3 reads TGTGCCACCAGTGATCCGCGGGGGACAGGGGCTGAGCAGTTCTTC.

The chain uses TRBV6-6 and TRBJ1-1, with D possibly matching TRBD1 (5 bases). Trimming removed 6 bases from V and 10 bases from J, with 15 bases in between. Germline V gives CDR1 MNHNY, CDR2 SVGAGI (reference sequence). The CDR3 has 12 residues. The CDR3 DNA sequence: TGTGCCAGCAGCCCCGGGGGGACTCGAGCTTTCTTT. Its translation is CASSPGGTRAFF.

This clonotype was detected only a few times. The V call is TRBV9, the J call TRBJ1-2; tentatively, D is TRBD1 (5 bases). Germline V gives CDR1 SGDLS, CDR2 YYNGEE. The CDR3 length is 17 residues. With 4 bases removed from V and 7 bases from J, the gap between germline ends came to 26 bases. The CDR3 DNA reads TGTGCCAGCAGCCTCTCCGAGGGGCAACACTCCTCACCTGGCTACACCTTC. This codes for CASSLSEGQHSSPGYTF.

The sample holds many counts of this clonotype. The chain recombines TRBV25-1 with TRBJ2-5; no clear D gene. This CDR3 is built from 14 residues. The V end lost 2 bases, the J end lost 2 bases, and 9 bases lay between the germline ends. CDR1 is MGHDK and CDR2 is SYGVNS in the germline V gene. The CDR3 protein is CASSEGQLQETQYF. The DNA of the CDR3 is TGTGCCAGCAGTGAAGGCCAGCTGCAAGAGACCCAGTACTTC.

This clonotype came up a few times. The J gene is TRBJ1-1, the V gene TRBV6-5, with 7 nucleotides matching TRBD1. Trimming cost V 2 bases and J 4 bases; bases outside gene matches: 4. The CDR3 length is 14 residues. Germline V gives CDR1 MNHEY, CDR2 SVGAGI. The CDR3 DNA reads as TGTGCCAGCAGTTACGCCGGGACAGTCACTGAAGCTTTCTTT. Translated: CASSYAGTVTEAFF.

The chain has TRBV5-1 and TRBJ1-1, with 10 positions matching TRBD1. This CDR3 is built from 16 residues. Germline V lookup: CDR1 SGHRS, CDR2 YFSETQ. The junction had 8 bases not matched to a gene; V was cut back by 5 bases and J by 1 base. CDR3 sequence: CASSKRGDRGNTEAFF. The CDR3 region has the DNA TGCGCCAGCAGTAAAAGAGGGGACAGGGGGAACACTGAAGCTTTCTTT.

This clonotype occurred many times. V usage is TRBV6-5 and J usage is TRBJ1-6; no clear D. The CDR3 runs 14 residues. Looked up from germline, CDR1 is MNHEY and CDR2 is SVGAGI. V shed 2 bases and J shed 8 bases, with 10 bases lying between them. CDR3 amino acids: CASSYVGPDSPLHF. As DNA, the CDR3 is TGTGCCAGCAGTTACGTCGGGCCAGATTCACCCCTCCACTTT.

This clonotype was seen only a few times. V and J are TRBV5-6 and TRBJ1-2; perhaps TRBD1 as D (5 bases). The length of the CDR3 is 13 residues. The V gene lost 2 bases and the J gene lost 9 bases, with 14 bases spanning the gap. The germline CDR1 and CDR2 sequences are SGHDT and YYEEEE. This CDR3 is CASSLVGGERYTF. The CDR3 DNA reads TGTGCCAGCAGCTTAGTCGGGGGAGAGCGCTACACCTTC.